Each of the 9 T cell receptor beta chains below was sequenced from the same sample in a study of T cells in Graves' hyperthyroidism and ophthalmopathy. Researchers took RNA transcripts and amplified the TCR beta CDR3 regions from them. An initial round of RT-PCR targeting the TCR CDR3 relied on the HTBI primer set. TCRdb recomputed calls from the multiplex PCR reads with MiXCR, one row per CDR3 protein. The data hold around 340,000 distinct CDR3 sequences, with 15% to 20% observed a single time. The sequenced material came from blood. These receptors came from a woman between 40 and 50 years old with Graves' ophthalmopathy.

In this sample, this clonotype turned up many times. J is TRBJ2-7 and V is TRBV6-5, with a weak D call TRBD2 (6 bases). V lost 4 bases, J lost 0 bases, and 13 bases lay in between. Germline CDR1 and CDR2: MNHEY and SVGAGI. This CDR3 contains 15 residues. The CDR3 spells CASSSPSASSYEQYF. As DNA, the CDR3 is TGTGCCAGCAGTTCCCCTAGCGCGTCCTCCTACGAGCAGTACTTC.

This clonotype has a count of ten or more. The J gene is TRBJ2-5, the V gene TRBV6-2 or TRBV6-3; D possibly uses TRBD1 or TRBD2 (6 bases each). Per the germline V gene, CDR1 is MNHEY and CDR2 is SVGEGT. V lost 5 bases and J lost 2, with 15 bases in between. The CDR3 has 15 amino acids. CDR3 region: CASSVGGPRQETQYF. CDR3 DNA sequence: TGTGCCAGCAGTGTAGGGGGGCCGAGGCAAGAGACCCAGTACTTC.

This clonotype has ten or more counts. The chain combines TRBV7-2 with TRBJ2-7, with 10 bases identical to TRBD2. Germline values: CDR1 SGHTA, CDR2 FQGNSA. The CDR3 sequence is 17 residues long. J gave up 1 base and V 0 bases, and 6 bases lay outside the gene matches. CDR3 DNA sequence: TGTGCCAGCAGCTTAGCGCGAGGACTAGCGGAATCCTACGAGCAGTACTTC. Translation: CASSLARGLAESYEQYF.

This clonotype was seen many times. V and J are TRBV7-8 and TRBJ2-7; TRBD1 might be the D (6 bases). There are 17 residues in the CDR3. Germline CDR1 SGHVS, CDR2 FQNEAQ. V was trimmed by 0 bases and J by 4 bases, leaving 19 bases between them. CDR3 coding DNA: TGTGCCAGCAGCTTAGCGAACCTCGGGACAAATCAATACGAGCAGTACTTC. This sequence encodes CASSLANLGTNQYEQYF.

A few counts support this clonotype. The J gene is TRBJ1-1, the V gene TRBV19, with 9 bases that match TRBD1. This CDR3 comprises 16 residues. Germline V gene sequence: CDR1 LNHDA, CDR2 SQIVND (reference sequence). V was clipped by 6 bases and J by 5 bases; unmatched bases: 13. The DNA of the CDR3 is TGTGCCAGTAGGTCACAGGGGGCGCGGAGGAGTACTGAAGCTTTCTTT. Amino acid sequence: CASRSQGARRSTEAFF.

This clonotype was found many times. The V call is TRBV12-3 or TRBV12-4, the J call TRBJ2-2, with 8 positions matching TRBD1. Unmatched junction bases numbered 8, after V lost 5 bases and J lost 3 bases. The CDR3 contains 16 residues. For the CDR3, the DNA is TGTGCCAGCAGTGAAAGTAGCAGGGGGCACACCGGGGAGCTGTTTTTT. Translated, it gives CASSESSRGHTGELFF.

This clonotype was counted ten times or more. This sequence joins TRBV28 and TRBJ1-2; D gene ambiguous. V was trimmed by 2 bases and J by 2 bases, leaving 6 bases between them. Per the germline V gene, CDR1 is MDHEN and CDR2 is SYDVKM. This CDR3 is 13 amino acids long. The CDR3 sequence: CASSLVLNYGYTF. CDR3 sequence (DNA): TGTGCCAGCAGTTTAGTACTGAACTATGGCTACACCTTC.

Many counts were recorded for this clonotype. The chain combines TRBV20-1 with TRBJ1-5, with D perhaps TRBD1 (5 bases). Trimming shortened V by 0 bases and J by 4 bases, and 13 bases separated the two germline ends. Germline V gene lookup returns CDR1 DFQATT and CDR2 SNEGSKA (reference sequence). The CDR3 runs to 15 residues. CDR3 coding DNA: TGCAGTGCTAGAGAAGGGGAGAGGGGAAATCAGCCCCAGCATTTT. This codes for CSAREGERGNQPQHF.

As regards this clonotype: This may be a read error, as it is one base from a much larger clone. Here the CDR3 reads CASRLDPRYEQYF. The CDR3 DNA reads TGCGCCAGCAGGCTCGACCCCCGCTACGAGCAGTACTTC. V usage is TRBV5-1 and J usage is TRBJ2-7; D gene ambiguous. The V gene lost 5 bases and the J gene lost 3 bases, with 12 bases spanning the gap. The CDR3 loop spans 13 amino acids. Germline assignment: CDR1 SGHRS and CDR2 YFSETQ.